These 5 T cell receptor beta chains share one sample of origin, sequenced in a study of OX40 agonist ivuxolimab in advanced cancers. Method: immunoSEQ multiplex PCR; TCRdb's copy keeps in-frame clones and lacks some. This table has under 70,000 clones, approximately 90% appearing once. Here the sequenced sample was CD4+ or CD8+ T cells sorted from blood, taken in a trial of the OX40 agonist ivuxolimab. Every receptor here comes from an adult with an advanced solid tumor such as melanoma, head and neck, liver or kidney cancer.

V usage is TRBV27 and J usage is TRBJ2-7; 9 nucleotides match TRBD1. This CDR3 is built from 15 residues. V lost 8 bases to trimming and J lost 1 base; unmatched junction nucleotides: 9. Germline V gene sequence: CDR1 MNHEY, CDR2 SMNVEV (reference sequence). The CDR3 DNA is TGTGCCAGCCGAAGCCCCGGGACAGGGTCCTACGAGCAGTACTTC. Translated: CASRSPGTGSYEQYF.

This rearrangement joins TRBV7-8 to TRBJ1-1, with D uncertain. This CDR3 is built from 14 residues. Germline-derived CDR1 and CDR2 are SGHVS and FQNEAQ. V dropped 0 bases and J dropped 1 base, with 6 bases sitting between them. This chain's CDR3 is CASSLAGKNTEAFF. The CDR3 nucleotides are TGTGCCAGCAGCTTAGCAGGAAAGAACACTGAAGCTTTCTTT.

The genes are TRBV9 and TRBJ2-1; perhaps TRBD2 as D (5 bases). The CDR3 contains 15 residues. Trimming stripped 0 bases from V and 2 bases from J, with 9 bases between. CDR1 is SGDLS, CDR2 YYNGEE, per germline. The DNA of the CDR3 is TGTGCCAGCAGCGTAGTGGCTAGCCCCTACAATGAGCAGTTCTTC. Residues: CASSVVASPYNEQFF. Full variable domain (outside the CDR3, taken from reference TRBV9 and TRBJ2-1): DSGVTQTPKHLITATGQRVTLRCSPRSGDLSVYWYQQSLDQGLQFLIQYYNGEERAKGNILERFSAQQFPDLHSELNLSSLELGDSALYFCASSVVASPYNEQFFGPGTRLTVL.

The chain recombines TRBV7-3 with TRBJ1-3, with a tentative D call TRBD1 (5 bases). Germline V gene sequence: CDR1 SGHTA, CDR2 FQGTGA. V dropped 4 bases and J dropped 7 bases, with 11 bases sitting between them. The CDR3 length is 13 residues. CDR3 in amino acids: CASSSREGNTIYF. The CDR3 DNA sequence: TGTGCCAGCAGCTCGCGTGAGGGGAACACCATATATTTT.

The chain is built from TRBV2 and TRBJ1-5; weak D call: TRBD1 (5 bases). The V end lost 7 bases, the J end lost 3 bases, and 16 bases lay between the germline ends. The length of the CDR3 is 15 residues. Germline V gene data show CDR1 as SNHLY and CDR2 as FYNNEI. CDR3 bases: TGTGCCAGCACCGAGGCGGGGGGAGCCAATCAGCCCCAGCATTTT. Amino acids: CASTEAGGANQPQHF.